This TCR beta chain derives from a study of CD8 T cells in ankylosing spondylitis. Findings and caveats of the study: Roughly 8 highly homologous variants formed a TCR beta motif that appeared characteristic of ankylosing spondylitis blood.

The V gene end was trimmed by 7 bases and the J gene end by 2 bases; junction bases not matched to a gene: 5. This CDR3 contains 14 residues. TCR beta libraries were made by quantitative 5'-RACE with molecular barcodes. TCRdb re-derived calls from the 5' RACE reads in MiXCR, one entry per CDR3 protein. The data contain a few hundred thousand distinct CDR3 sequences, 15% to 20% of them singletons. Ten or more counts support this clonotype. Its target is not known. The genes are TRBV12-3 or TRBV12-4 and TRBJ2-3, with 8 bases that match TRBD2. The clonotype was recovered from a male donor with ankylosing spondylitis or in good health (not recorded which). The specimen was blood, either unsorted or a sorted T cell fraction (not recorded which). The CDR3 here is CASTGTRDTDTQYF. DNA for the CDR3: TGTGCCAGCACCGGGACTAGGGACACAGATACGCAGTATTTT.